This TCR beta chain is from a study of blood T cell repertoires in COVID-19. The CDR3 length is 14 residues. Germline V gene sequence: CDR1 MNHNS, CDR2 SASEGT. The V and J ends lost 1 base and 2 bases respectively, with 9 bases between them. Using immunoSEQ multiplex PCR, the repertoire was profiled, and TCRdb retains in-frame clones only, with some absent. The sample contains nearly 110,000 clones, 84% of which appear only once. V gene TRBV6-1 combines with J gene TRBJ2-7; D is unresolved. The TCR originated in a human donor in a cohort sampled during active COVID-19. The sample was peripheral blood. In DNA, the CDR3 is TGTGCCAGCAGTGAAGTGATACCTACCTACGAGCAGTACTTC. This codes for CASSEVIPTYEQYF.